Included here is one T cell receptor beta chain sequence, with context. Its antigen is currently unknown. The sample belongs to a study of cytomegalovirus exposure and HLA in healthy donors. General study results and limits: Common viral pathogens were later found to be apparently linked to several of the most significant clusters. When presence/absence was analysed, sequencing depth was taken to be roughly uniform across donors. Later on, a genetic analysis was performed. It linked a missense variant in DCLRE1C with V- and J-gene trimming of TCR beta.

With 60 Vbeta and 13 Jbeta primers, the PCR was carried out. TCRdb keeps only in-frame clones here, not all; method: immunoSEQ multiplex PCR. Here the sample spans about 94,000 clones, approximately 74% being singletons. Germline assignment: CDR1 MNHEY and CDR2 SMNVEV (reference sequence). This CDR3 comprises 13 residues. With 5 bases removed from V and 4 bases from J, the gap between germline ends came to 11 bases. The sequence was obtained from a man aged 30-40 years in good health and CMV-seropositive. This chain links TRBV27 with TRBJ1-2; possibly TRBD1 for D (5 bases). The sequenced sample was PBMCs. In DNA, the CDR3 is TGTGCCAGCAGTCCCTCGGGGGGCTATGGCTACACCTTC. Its protein is CASSPSGGYGYTF.